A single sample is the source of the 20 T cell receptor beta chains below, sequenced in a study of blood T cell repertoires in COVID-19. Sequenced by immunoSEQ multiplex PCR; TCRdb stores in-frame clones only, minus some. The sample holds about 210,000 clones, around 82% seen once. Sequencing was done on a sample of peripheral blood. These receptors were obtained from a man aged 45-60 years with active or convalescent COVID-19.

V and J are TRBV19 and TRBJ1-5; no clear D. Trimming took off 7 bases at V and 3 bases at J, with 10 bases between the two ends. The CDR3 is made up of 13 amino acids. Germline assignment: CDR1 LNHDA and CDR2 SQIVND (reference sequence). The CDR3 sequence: CASTTVHNQPQHF. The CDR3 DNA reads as TGTGCCAGTACGACTGTCCACAATCAGCCCCAGCATTTT. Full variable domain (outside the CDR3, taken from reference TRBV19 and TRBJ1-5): DGGITQSPKYLFRKEGQNVTLSCEQNLNHDAMYWYRQDPGQGLRLIYYSQIVNDFQKGDIAEGYSVSREKKESFPLTVTSAQKNPTAFYLCASTTVHNQPQHFGDGTRLSIL.

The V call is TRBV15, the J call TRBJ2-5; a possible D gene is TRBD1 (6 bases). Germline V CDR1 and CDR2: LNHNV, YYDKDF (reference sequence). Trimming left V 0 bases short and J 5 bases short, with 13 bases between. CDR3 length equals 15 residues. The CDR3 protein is CATSRDSGVEETQYF. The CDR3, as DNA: TGTGCCACCAGCAGAGATTCAGGGGTGGAGGAGACCCAGTACTTC.

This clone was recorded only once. The CDR3 DNA reads TGCAGTGCTGGCCCGGAGACCCAGTACTTC. This sequence encodes CSAGPETQYF. V is TRBV20-1 and J is TRBJ2-5; D unresolved. Germline values: CDR1 DFQATT, CDR2 SNEGSKA (reference sequence). The CDR3 loop spans 10 amino acids. Trimming left V 5 bases short and J 5 bases short, with 6 bases between.

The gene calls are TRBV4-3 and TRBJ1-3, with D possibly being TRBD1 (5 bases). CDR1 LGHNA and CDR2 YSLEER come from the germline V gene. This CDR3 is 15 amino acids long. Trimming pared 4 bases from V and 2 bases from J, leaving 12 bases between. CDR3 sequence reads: CASSPRTKPGNTIYF. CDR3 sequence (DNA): TGCGCCAGCAGCCCGCGGACAAAGCCTGGAAACACCATATATTTT.

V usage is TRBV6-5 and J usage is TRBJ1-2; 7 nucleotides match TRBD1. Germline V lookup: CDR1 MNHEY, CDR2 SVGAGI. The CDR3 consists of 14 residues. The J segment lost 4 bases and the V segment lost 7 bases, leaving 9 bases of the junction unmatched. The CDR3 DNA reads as TGTGCCAGCACCCGGAGGGGGACAGCCTATGGCTACACCTTC. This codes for CASTRRGTAYGYTF.

The DNA for the CDR3 is TGTGCCAGCAGCCAACGGGACTTGGGCGATGGCTACACCTTC. It yields the protein CASSQRDLGDGYTF. The chain couples TRBV3-1 (or the pseudogene TRBV3-2) to TRBJ1-2; possible D gene TRBD1, 5 bases. The V end lost 2 bases, the J end lost 6 bases, and 13 bases lay between the germline ends. This CDR3 comprises 14 residues. In germline, CDR1 is LGHDT, CDR2 YNNKEL (reference sequence).

The CDR3 DNA is TGTGCCAGCAGTGAAGTCTCAGGGGGCAATCAGCCCCAGCATTTT. This codes for CASSEVSGGNQPQHF. This chain joins TRBV2 and TRBJ1-5, with D possibly matching TRBD1 (6 bases). V was clipped by 1 base and J by 2 bases, with 9 bases between them. The CDR3 contains 15 residues. Germline V gives CDR1 SNHLY, CDR2 FYNNEI.

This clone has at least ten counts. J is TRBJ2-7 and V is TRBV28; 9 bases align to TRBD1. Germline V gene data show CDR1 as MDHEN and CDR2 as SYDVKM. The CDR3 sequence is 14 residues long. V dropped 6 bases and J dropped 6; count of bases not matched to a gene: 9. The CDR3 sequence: CASSHGTGMSEQYF. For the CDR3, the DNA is TGTGCCAGCAGCCATGGGACAGGGATGAGCGAGCAGTACTTC.

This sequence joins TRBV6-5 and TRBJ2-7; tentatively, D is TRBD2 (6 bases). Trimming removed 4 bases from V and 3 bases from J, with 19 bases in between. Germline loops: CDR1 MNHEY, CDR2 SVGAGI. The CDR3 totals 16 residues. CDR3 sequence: CASSSRGTGRGYEQYF. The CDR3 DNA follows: TGTGCCAGCAGTTCCCGGGGGACGGGAAGGGGCTACGAGCAGTACTTC.

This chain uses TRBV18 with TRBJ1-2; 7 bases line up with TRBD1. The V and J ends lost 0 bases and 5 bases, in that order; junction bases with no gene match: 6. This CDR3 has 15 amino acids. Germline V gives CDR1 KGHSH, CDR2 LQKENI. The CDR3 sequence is CASSPPLDRQYGYTF. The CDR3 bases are TGTGCCAGCTCACCACCGTTGGACAGGCAATATGGCTACACCTTC.

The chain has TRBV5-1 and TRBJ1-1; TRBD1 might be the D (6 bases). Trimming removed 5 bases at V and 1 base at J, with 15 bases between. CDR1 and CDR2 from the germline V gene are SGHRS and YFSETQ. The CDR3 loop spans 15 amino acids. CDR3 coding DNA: TGCGCCAGCAGGAGTAGTGACAGGACGAACACTGAAGCTTTCTTT. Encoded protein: CASRSSDRTNTEAFF.

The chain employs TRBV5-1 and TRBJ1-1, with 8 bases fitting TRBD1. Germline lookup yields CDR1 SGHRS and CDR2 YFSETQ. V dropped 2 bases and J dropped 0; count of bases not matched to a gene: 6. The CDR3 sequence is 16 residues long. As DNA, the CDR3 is TGCGCCAGCAGCTTCGGACAGGGAGTCATGAACACTGAAGCTTTCTTT. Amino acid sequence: CASSFGQGVMNTEAFF.

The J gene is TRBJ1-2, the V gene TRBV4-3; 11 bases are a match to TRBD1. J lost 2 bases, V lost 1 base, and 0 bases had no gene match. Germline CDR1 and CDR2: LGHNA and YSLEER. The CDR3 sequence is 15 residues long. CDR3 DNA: TGCGCCAGCAGCCAAGGGACAGGGGGCAACTATGGCTACACCTTC. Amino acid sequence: CASSQGTGGNYGYTF.

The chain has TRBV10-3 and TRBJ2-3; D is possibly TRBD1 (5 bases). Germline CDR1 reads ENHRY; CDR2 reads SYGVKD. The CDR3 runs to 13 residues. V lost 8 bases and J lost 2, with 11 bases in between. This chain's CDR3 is CAIQGSYTDTQYF. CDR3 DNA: TGTGCCATCCAGGGTTCATACACAGATACGCAGTATTTT.

CDR3 nucleotide sequence: TGTGCCAGCTCACCAGCAATACAGGGGGCTGAGGAGCAGTACTTC. Protein: CASSPAIQGAEEQYF. The rearrangement joins TRBV18 to TRBJ2-7, with 9 bases matching TRBD1. V was pared by 2 bases and J by 7 bases, with 9 bases of the junction left unmatched. This CDR3 is built from 15 residues. Germline CDR1 and CDR2: KGHSH and LQKENI.

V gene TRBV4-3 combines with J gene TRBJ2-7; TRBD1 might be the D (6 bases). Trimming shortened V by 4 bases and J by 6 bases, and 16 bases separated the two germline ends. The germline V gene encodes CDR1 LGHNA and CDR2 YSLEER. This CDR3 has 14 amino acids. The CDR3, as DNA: TGCGCCAGCAGCCCCGGGACAAGGTCGTCCGAGCAGTACTTC. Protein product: CASSPGTRSSEQYF.

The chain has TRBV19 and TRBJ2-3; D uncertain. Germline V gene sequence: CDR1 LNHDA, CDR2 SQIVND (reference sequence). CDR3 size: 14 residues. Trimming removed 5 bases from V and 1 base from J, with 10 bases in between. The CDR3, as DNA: TGTGCCAGTAGTGAAAACGGAGGCACAGATACGCAGTATTTT. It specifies CASSENGGTDTQYF.

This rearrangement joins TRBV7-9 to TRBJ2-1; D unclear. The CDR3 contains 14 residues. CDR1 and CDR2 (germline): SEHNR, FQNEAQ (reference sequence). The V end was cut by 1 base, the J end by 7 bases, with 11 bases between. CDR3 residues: CASSLVAVENEQFF. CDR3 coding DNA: TGTGCCAGCAGCTTAGTAGCAGTTGAAAATGAGCAGTTCTTC.

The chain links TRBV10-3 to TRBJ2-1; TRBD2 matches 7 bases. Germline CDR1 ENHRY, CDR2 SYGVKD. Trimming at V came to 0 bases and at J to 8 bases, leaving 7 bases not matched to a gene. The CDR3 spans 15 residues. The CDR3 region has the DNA TGTGCCATCAGTGAGTCGAAGCGGGGTGTGGATGAGCAGTTCTTC. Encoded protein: CAISESKRGVDEQFF.

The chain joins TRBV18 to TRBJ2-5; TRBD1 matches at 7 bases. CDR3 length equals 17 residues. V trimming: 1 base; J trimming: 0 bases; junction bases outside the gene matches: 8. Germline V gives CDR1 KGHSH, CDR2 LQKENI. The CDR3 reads CASSPLVQGKYQETQYF. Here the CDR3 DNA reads TGTGCCAGCTCACCACTAGTACAGGGGAAGTACCAAGAGACCCAGTACTTC.